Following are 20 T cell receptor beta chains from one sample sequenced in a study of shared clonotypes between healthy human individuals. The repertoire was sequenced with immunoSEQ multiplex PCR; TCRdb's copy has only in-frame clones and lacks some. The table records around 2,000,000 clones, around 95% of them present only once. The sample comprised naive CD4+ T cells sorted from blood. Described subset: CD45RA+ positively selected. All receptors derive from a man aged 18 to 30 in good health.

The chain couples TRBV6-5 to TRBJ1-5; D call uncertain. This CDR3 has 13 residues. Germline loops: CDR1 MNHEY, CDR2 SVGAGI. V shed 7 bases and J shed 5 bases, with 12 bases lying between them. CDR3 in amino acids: CASKEGVDQPQHF. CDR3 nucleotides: TGTGCCAGCAAAGAGGGTGTAGATCAGCCCCAGCATTTT.

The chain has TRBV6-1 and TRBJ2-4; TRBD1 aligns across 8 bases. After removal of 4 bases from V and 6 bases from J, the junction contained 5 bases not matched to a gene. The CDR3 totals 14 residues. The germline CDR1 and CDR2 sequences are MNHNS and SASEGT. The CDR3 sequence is CASSATGGRNIQYF. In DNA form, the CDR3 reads TGTGCCAGCAGTGCAACAGGGGGTAGAAACATTCAGTACTTC.

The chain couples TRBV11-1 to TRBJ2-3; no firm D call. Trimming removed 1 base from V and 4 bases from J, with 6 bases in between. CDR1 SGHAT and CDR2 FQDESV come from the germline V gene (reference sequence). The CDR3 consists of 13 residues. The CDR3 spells CASSLGGADTQYF. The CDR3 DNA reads TGTGCCAGCAGCTTAGGCGGAGCAGATACGCAGTATTTT.

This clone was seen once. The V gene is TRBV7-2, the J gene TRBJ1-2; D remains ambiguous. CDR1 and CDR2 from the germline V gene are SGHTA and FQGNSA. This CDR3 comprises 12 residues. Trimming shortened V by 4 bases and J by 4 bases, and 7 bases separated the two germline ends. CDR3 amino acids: CASSSTSYGYTF. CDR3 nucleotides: TGTGCCAGCAGCTCGACCTCCTATGGCTACACCTTC.

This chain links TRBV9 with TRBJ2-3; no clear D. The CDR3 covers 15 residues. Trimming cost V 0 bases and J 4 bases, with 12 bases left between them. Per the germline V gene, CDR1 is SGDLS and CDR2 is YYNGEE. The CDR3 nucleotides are TGTGCCAGCAGCGTAGTGTGGTCCCCTTCAGATACGCAGTATTTT. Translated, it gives CASSVVWSPSDTQYF.

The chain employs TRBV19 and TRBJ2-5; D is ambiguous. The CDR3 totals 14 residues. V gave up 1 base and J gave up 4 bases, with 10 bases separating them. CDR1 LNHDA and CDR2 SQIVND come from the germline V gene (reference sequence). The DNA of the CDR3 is TGTGCCAGTAGTATAGGTAGTGCTGCAGAGACCCAGTACTTC. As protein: CASSIGSAAETQYF.

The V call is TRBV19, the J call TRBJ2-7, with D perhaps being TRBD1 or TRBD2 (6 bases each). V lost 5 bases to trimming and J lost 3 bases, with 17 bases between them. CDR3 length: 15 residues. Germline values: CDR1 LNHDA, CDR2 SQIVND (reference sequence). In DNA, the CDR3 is TGTGCCAGTAGTCTACAGGGCGGAGGGTACTACGAGCAGTACTTC. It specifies CASSLQGGGYYEQYF.

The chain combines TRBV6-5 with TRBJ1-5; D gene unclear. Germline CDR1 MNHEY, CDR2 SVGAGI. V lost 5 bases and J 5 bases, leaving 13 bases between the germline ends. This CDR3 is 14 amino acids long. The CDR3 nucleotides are TGTGCCAGCAGTAGGGCCGGGCCCTATCAGCCCCAGCATTTT. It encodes CASSRAGPYQPQHF.

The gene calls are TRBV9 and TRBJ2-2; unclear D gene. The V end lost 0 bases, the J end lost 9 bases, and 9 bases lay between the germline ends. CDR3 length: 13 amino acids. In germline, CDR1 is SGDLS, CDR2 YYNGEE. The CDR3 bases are TGTGCCAGCAGCGTAGTGGCAGGCAGGGAGCTGTTTTTT. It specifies CASSVVAGRELFF.

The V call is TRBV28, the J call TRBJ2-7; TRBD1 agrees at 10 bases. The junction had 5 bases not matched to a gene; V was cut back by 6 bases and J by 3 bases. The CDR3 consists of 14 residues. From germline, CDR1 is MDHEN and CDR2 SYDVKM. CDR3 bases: TGTGCCAGCAGACCGGGACAGGGGCGCTACGAGCAGTACTTC. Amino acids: CASRPGQGRYEQYF.

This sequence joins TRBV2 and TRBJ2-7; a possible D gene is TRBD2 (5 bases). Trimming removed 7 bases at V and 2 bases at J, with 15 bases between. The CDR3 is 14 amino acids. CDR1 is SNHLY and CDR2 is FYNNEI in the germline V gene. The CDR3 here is CASKPTGKAYEQYF. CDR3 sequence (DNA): TGTGCCAGCAAACCCACGGGAAAAGCCTACGAGCAGTACTTC. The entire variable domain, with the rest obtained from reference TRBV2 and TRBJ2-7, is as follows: EPEVTQTPSHQVTQMGQEVILRCVPISNHLYFYWYRQILGQKVEFLVSFYNNEISEKSEIFDDQFSVERPDGSNFTLKIRSTKLEDSAMYFCASKPTGKAYEQYFGPGTRLTVT.

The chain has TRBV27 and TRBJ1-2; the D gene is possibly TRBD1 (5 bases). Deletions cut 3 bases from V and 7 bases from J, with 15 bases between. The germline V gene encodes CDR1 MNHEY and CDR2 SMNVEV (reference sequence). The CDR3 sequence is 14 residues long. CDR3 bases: TGTGCCAGCAGTTTCAGGGATCCCAGGCGTGGCTACACCTTC. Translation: CASSFRDPRRGYTF.

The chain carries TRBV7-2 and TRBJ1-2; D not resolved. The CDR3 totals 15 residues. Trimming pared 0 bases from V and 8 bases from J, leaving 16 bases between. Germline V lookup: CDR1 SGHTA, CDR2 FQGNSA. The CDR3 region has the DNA TGTGCCAGCAGCTTAGCCAACGTGGGGTTGCGGGGCTACACCTTC. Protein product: CASSLANVGLRGYTF.

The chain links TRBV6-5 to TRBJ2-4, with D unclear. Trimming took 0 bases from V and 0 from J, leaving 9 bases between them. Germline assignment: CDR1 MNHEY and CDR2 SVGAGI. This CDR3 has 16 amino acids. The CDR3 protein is CASSYSGPTAKNIQYF. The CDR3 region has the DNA TGTGCCAGCAGTTACTCCGGTCCGACAGCCAAAAACATTCAGTACTTC.

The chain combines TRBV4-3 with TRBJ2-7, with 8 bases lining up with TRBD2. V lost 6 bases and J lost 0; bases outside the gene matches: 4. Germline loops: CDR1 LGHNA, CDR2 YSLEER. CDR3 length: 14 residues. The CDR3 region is CASRPGLASYEQYF. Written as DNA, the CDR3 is TGCGCCAGCAGACCCGGACTAGCCTCCTACGAGCAGTACTTC.

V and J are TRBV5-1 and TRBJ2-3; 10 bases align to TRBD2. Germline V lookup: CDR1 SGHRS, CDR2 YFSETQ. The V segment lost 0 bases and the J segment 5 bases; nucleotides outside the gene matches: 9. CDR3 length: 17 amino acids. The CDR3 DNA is TGCGCCAGCAGCTTGGCCCCCAGCGGGGGGGCTAGAGATACGCAGTATTTT. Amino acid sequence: CASSLAPSGGARDTQYF.

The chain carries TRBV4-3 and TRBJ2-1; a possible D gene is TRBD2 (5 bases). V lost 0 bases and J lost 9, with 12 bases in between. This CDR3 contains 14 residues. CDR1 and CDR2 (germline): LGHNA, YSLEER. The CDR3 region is CASSQERTGSEQFF. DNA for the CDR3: TGCGCCAGCAGCCAAGAAAGGACGGGAAGTGAGCAGTTCTTC.

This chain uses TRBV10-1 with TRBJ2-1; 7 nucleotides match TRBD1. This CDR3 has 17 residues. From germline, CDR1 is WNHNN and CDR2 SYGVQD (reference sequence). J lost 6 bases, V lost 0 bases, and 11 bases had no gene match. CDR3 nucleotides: TGCGCCAGCAGTGAGTCCGCGGGCAGGGGGTTCTTCAATGAGCAGTTCTTC. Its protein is CASSESAGRGFFNEQFF.

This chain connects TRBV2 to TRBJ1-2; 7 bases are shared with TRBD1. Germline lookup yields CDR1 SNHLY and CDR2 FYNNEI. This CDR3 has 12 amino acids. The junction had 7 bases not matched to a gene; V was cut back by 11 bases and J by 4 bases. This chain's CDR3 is CADRQGGYGYTF. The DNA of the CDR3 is TGTGCCGACAGACAGGGAGGCTATGGCTACACCTTC. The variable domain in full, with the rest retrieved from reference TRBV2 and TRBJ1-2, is EPEVTQTPSHQVTQMGQEVILRCVPISNHLYFYWYRQILGQKVEFLVSFYNNEISEKSEIFDDQFSVERPDGSNFTLKIRSTKLEDSAMYFCADRQGGYGYTFGSGTRLTVV.

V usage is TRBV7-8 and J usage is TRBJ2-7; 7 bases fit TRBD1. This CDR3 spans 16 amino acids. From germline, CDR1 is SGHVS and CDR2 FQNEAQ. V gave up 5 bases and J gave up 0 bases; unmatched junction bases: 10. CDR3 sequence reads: CASSLWDSASSYEQYF. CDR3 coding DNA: TGTGCCAGCAGCCTCTGGGACAGCGCGAGCTCCTACGAGCAGTACTTC. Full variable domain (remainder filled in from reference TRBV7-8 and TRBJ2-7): GAGVSQSPRYKVAKRGQDVALRCDPISGHVSLFWYQQALGQGPEFLTYFQNEAQLDKSGLPSDRFFAERPEGSVSTLKIQRTQQEDSAVYLCASSLWDSASSYEQYFGPGTRLTVT.